This TCR beta chain was sequenced during a study of PD-L1 blockade in urothelial cancer. In the study overall: Blood analyses occurred 3 weeks (second dose) and 6 weeks post treatment start. Across blood samples, T cells had a median count of roughly 140,000.

TCRdb's table, derived via immunoSEQ multiplex PCR, lists solely in-frame clones and lacks some. This table has around 41,000 clones, around four fifths appearing once. This CDR3 comprises 15 residues. V lost 0 bases to trimming and J lost 5 bases; unmatched junction nucleotides: 1. From germline, CDR1 is KGHSY and CDR2 FQNENV. Time point given: peripheral blood 6 weeks after treatment start. Patient sample counts ranged from 1 to 8, pretreatment and on-treatment. Sequences were derived from PBMCs, sampled around atezolizumab (anti-PD-L1) treatment. The V call is TRBV16, the J call TRBJ1-5; the match to TRBD1 covers 10 bases. This clonotype was obtained from a man aged 60 to 75 with urothelial cancer. The CDR3 coding sequence is TGTGCCAGCAGCCAATCTGGACAGGGGGATCAGCCCCAGCATTTT. Amino acids: CASSQSGQGDQPQHF.